Below, 23 T cell receptor beta chains from the same sample are listed, as sequenced in a study of naive and memory T cell subsets. General study points: A few larger clonotypes appeared in naive repertoires, especially CD8, possibly memory cells re-expressing CD45RA.

Which antigens these TCRs recognize remains unknown. An equimolar mix of two oligonucleotides served as the beta constant-region primer for TRBC1 and TRBC2. Four rounds of PCR amplified the ligated cDNA using nested alpha and beta constant-region primers plus SP2. TCRdb passed the UMI-ligation and nested PCR reads through MiXCR, listing each CDR3 protein once. The sample lists 98,000 or so distinct CDR3 sequences, roughly 12% seen once, with around 0.13% in the top ten. The sample comprised naive CD4+ T cells from blood. The receptors were gathered from a human donor in good health.

V is TRBV19 and J is TRBJ2-2, with 8 bases lining up with TRBD1. Germline CDR1 reads LNHDA; CDR2 reads SQIVND (reference sequence). V lost 4 bases and J lost 5; bases outside the gene matches: 0. The CDR3 spans 13 residues. CDR3: CASSNRGTGELFF. CDR3 sequence (DNA): TGTGCCAGTAGTAACAGGGGGACCGGGGAGCTGTTTTTT.

This clonotype turned up a few times. This chain connects TRBV4-3 to TRBJ2-7; D may be TRBD1 (6 bases). This CDR3 region has 15 residues. Trimming removed 6 bases at V and 3 bases at J, with 18 bases between. Germline V gene sequence: CDR1 LGHNA, CDR2 YSLEER. CDR3 sequence reads: CASSRQQGSGYEQYF. CDR3 DNA: TGCGCCAGCAGTAGGCAACAGGGCTCTGGCTACGAGCAGTACTTC.

Many counts were recorded for this clonotype. This sequence joins TRBV20-1 and TRBJ1-5; D is uncertain. From germline, CDR1 is DFQATT and CDR2 SNEGSKA (reference sequence). This CDR3 region has 14 residues. The V and J ends lost 6 bases and 0 bases respectively, with 12 bases between them. The CDR3 DNA follows: TGCAGTGCCCTTTGGCCAGCTAGCAATCAGCCCCAGCATTTT. It specifies CSALWPASNQPQHF.

This clonotype was found a few times. The chain combines TRBV19 with TRBJ1-5; TRBD1 is a possible D gene (6 bases). The V end was cut by 8 bases, the J end by 0 bases, with 11 bases between. The CDR3 runs to 14 residues. Germline V gives CDR1 LNHDA, CDR2 SQIVND (reference sequence). The DNA for the CDR3 is TGTGCCAGTCACGACAGGATTAGCAATCAGCCCCAGCATTTT. It encodes CASHDRISNQPQHF. The full variable domain, rest sourced from reference TRBV19 and TRBJ1-5, is DGGITQSPKYLFRKEGQNVTLSCEQNLNHDAMYWYRQDPGQGLRLIYYSQIVNDFQKGDIAEGYSVSREKKESFPLTVTSAQKNPTAFYLCASHDRISNQPQHFGDGTRLSIL.

This clonotype has more than one count but fewer than ten. The V gene is TRBV29-1, the J gene TRBJ1-1; D is possibly TRBD1 (5 bases). Germline V gene data show CDR1 as SQVTM and CDR2 as ANQGSEA. V was trimmed by 4 bases and J by 0 bases, leaving 12 bases between them. The CDR3 has 14 residues. The CDR3 nucleotides read TGCAGCGTTGCACCGGGACGACTGAACACTGAAGCTTTCTTT. It yields the protein CSVAPGRLNTEAFF.

This clonotype has a handful of counts. J is TRBJ1-1 and V is TRBV2; no clear D gene. This CDR3 region has 14 residues. V dropped 0 bases and J dropped 5 bases, with 10 bases sitting between them. Germline CDR1 and CDR2: SNHLY and FYNNEI. CDR3 DNA: TGTGCCAGCAGTGAAGCGCTTCAGGCAACTGAAGCTTTCTTT. It specifies CASSEALQATEAFF. Based on the CDR3 plus reference TRBV2 and TRBJ1-1, the full variable domain is EPEVTQTPSHQVTQMGQEVILRCVPISNHLYFYWYRQILGQKVEFLVSFYNNEISEKSEIFDDQFSVERPDGSNFTLKIRSTKLEDSAMYFCASSEALQATEAFFGQGTRLTVV.

In its sample, this clonotype was seen a few times. The V gene is TRBV2, the J gene TRBJ2-1; D gene unclear. The germline V gene encodes CDR1 SNHLY and CDR2 FYNNEI. The length of the CDR3 is 14 residues. V lost 3 bases and J lost 9, with 15 bases in between. The CDR3 DNA follows: TGTGCCAGCAGTGATTACGTAAAAAATGGTGAGCAGTTCTTC. This gives the protein CASSDYVKNGEQFF.

This rearrangement joins TRBV4-2 to TRBJ2-1; weak D call: TRBD1 (5 bases). Germline CDR1 and CDR2: LGHNA and YNFKEQ. CDR3 length: 13 residues. With 0 bases removed from V and 8 bases from J, the gap between germline ends came to 8 bases. The CDR3 protein is CASSQDQGYEQFF. The CDR3 DNA is TGTGCCAGCAGCCAAGATCAGGGTTATGAGCAGTTCTTC.

This clonotype was detected only a few times. The chain employs TRBV5-6 and TRBJ1-5; 8 bases agree with TRBD1. Germline trimming cut 4 bases from V and 0 bases from J; bases unmatched to any gene: 12. This CDR3 spans 18 amino acids. Germline V CDR1 and CDR2: SGHDT, YYEEEE. The CDR3 here is CASSPWTGREYSNQPQHF. CDR3 DNA: TGTGCCAGCAGCCCCTGGACAGGGCGGGAATATAGCAATCAGCCCCAGCATTTT.

This clonotype showed up just a few times. This sequence joins TRBV7-9 and TRBJ2-1; D is perhaps TRBD2 (6 bases). V was shortened by 0 bases and J by 5 bases, with 11 bases between the two germline ends. The CDR3 runs 15 residues. The germline V gene encodes CDR1 SEHNR and CDR2 FQNEAQ (reference sequence). The CDR3: CASSLAGGRDNEQFF. The CDR3 DNA is TGTGCCAGCAGCTTAGCGGGAGGAAGGGACAATGAGCAGTTCTTC.

The chain recombines TRBV6-1 with TRBJ1-5, with D unclear. V was clipped by 7 bases and J by 1 base, with 14 bases between them. The CDR3 is 15 amino acids. CDR1 is MNHNS, CDR2 SASEGT, per germline. The DNA for the CDR3 is TGTGCCAGCAAGCTTCAGGACCAAAGCAATCAGCCCCAGCATTTT. It specifies CASKLQDQSNQPQHF.

The chain employs TRBV5-5 and TRBJ2-1; 11 nucleotides agree with TRBD1. V lost 6 bases, J lost 9 bases, and 17 bases stayed unmatched. The germline CDR1 and CDR2 sequences are SGHKS and YYEKEE (reference sequence). The CDR3 totals 17 residues. CDR3 protein: CASKDRGRAGVGSEQFF. CDR3 DNA sequence: TGTGCCAGCAAGGACAGGGGGCGGGCGGGAGTAGGCAGTGAGCAGTTCTTC.

V usage is TRBV18 and J usage is TRBJ2-7; D gene unclear. V was pared by 2 bases and J by 2 bases, with 10 bases between. The germline V gene encodes CDR1 KGHSH and CDR2 LQKENI. The CDR3 totals 14 residues. Written as DNA, the CDR3 is TGTGCCAGCTCACCAGTTGGCTACCCCTACGAGCAGTACTTC. It translates to CASSPVGYPYEQYF. The variable domain in full, with the rest retrieved from reference TRBV18 and TRBJ2-7, is NAGVMQNPRHLVRRRGQEARLRCSPMKGHSHVYWYRQLPEEGLKFMVYLQKENIIDESGMPKERFSAEFPKEGPSILRIQQVVRGDSAAYFCASSPVGYPYEQYFGPGTRLTVT.

The V and J genes are TRBV6-6 and TRBJ1-1; D ambiguous. Trimming stripped 2 bases from V and 0 bases from J, with 4 bases between. Per germline, CDR1 MNHNY and CDR2 SVGAGI (reference sequence). The CDR3 covers 13 residues. CDR3 sequence (DNA): TGTGCCAGCAGTTACGAGGTGAACACTGAAGCTTTCTTT. It codes for CASSYEVNTEAFF.

J is TRBJ1-2 and V is TRBV28; D remains unclear. Trimming removed 3 bases from V and 3 bases from J, with 5 bases in between. This CDR3 comprises 12 residues. Per germline, CDR1 MDHEN and CDR2 SYDVKM. The CDR3, as DNA: TGTGCCAGCAGTTTGGTGGACTATGGCTACACCTTC. It encodes CASSLVDYGYTF.

This clonotype was detected only a few times. The chain is built from TRBV7-9 and TRBJ2-3; D is uncertain. The V end lost 0 bases, the J end lost 2 bases, and 9 bases lay between the germline ends. The V gene's germline CDR1 is SEHNR and CDR2 FQNEAQ (reference sequence). CDR3 length: 15 residues. Here the CDR3 DNA reads TGTGCCAGCAGCTTAGCATCGAGCCCCACAGATACGCAGTATTTT. This gives the protein CASSLASSPTDTQYF.

This clonotype turned up a few times. J is TRBJ2-7 and V is TRBV7-2; unclear D gene. Germline loops: CDR1 SGHTA, CDR2 FQGNSA. V gave up 1 base and J gave up 3 bases, with 10 bases separating them. The CDR3 length is 14 residues. The CDR3 region has the DNA TGTGCCAGCAGCTTAGAGCGACCCAGCTACGAGCAGTACTTC. It encodes CASSLERPSYEQYF.

Here the CDR3 reads CASSQILAGGQDIQYF. The CDR3 DNA sequence: TGTGCCAGCAGCCAAATACTAGCGGGGGGGCAGGACATTCAGTACTTC. The chain couples TRBV4-2 to TRBJ2-4; 13 bases are a match to TRBD2. The germline V gene encodes CDR1 LGHNA and CDR2 YNFKEQ. V was clipped by 2 bases and J by 8 bases; unmatched bases: 6. CDR3 length: 16 amino acids.

The V call is TRBV7-2, the J call TRBJ1-5; maybe TRBD1 (5 bases). V lost 6 bases and J lost 4, with 13 bases in between. CDR1 and CDR2 (germline): SGHTA, FQGNSA. The CDR3 is 14 residues long. CDR3 loop: CASSSRWGNQPQHF. The CDR3 DNA reads TGTGCCAGCAGTTCCCGGTGGGGGAATCAGCCCCAGCATTTT.

This clonotype came up a few times. Written as DNA, the CDR3 is TGTGCCAGCAGAGGAGCCGCGAACACCGGGGAGCTGTTTTTT. Its translation: CASRGAANTGELFF. V is TRBV2 and J is TRBJ2-2; D is unclear. V shed 6 bases and J shed 0 bases, with 8 bases lying between them. The CDR3 is 14 amino acids. In germline, CDR1 is SNHLY, CDR2 FYNNEI.

This clonotype showed up just a few times. The chain recombines TRBV14 with TRBJ1-2; no definite D call. The CDR3 runs 13 residues. Germline V gives CDR1 SGHDN, CDR2 FVKESK. V was trimmed by 3 bases and J by 4 bases, leaving 9 bases between them. As DNA, the CDR3 is TGTGCCAGCAGCCAGGTTCCAGGCTATGGCTACACCTTC. It specifies CASSQVPGYGYTF.

This clonotype has a count of ten or more. The chain has TRBV6-5 and TRBJ2-3, with TRBD1 as a possible D gene (5 bases). With 8 bases removed from V and 6 bases from J, the gap between germline ends came to 21 bases. Germline CDR1 reads MNHEY; CDR2 reads SVGAGI. The CDR3 is 15 amino acids. The CDR3 sequence: CASGRGARRGDTQYF. Here the CDR3 DNA reads TGTGCCAGCGGGCGTGGGGCTCGGCGAGGCGATACGCAGTATTTT.

This chain uses TRBV29-1 with TRBJ1-1; D is perhaps TRBD1 (5 bases). This CDR3 comprises 16 residues. Trimming left V 0 bases short and J 0 bases short, with 14 bases between. Germline V CDR1 and CDR2: SQVTM, ANQGSEA. CDR3 loop: CSVEDVDSQMNTEAFF. The CDR3 DNA is TGCAGCGTTGAAGATGTCGACAGCCAGATGAACACTGAAGCTTTCTTT.